These 13 T cell receptor beta chains were sequenced from one sample in a study of blood T cells in healthy people across ages. PCR was performed a second time for about 6 to 11 cycles using a sample-barcoded 5' primer and a J-beta primer mix. TCRdb called the 5' RACE reads again in MiXCR, with one record for every CDR3 protein. The sample contains around 710,000 distinct CDR3 sequences, roughly 45% of which appear only once. Sequencing was carried out using blood. These TCRs come from an older woman in good health.

The sample holds a few counts of this clonotype. The J gene is TRBJ2-1, the V gene TRBV7-3, with TRBD2 matching 8 bases. The CDR3 totals 15 residues. Trimming cost V 5 bases and J 0 bases; bases outside gene matches: 3. Germline-derived CDR1 and CDR2 are SGHTA and FQGTGA. CDR3 nucleotide sequence: TGTGCCAGCAGCCCGACTAGCGTCTCCTACAATGAGCAGTTCTTC. Amino acids: CASSPTSVSYNEQFF.

This clonotype came up many times. The V gene is TRBV28, the J gene TRBJ2-5, with 8 bases aligning to TRBD2. CDR1 and CDR2 (germline): MDHEN, SYDVKM. After removal of 6 bases from V and 5 bases from J, the junction contained 8 bases not matched to a gene. The CDR3 length is 14 residues. The CDR3 region has the DNA TGTGCCAGCAGAGCCGGGACTAGTAAGGAGACCCAGTACTTC. Its protein is CASRAGTSKETQYF.

This clonotype was seen more than once but under ten times. The J gene is TRBJ2-7, the V gene TRBV20-1; 7 bases line up with TRBD1. CDR3 length: 18 amino acids. Germline V gene lookup returns CDR1 DFQATT and CDR2 SNEGSKA (reference sequence). The ends lost 3 bases at V and 2 bases at J; junction bases unmatched: 19. In nucleotides, the CDR3 is TGCAGTGCTAGTCCGGGACAGAGGCCGGGATCACCTCCCTACGAGCAGTACTTC. Protein product: CSASPGQRPGSPPYEQYF.

This sequence joins TRBV12-3 or TRBV12-4 and TRBJ2-3, with D uncertain. The V end lost 2 bases, the J end lost 7 bases, and 7 bases lay between the germline ends. This CDR3 has 12 residues. The DNA for the CDR3 is TGTGCCAGCAGTTTATACTATTATACGCAGTATTTT. Amino acid sequence: CASSLYYYTQYF.

A note on this clonotype: One end of the junction is discordant with germline, which a read error may explain. The gene calls are TRBV18 and TRBJ1-4; TRBD1 matches 7 bases. This CDR3 spans 14 amino acids. CDR1 is KGHSH, CDR2 LQKENI, per germline. The CDR3 DNA is TGTGCCAGCACAGGCGCGGGACAGAATGAAAAGCTGTTTTTT. Translating gives CASTGAGQNEKLFF.

This clonotype was counted many times. The V and J genes are TRBV7-2 and TRBJ2-5; no clear D gene. The CDR3 covers 15 residues. The V and J ends lost 1 base and 0 bases respectively, with 9 bases between them. Germline CDR1 and CDR2: SGHTA and FQGNSA. The CDR3 DNA reads as TGTGCCAGCAGCTTAGGTGGTTATTACCAAGAGACCCAGTACTTC. Translated: CASSLGGYYQETQYF.

The chain combines TRBV13 with TRBJ2-7; D may be TRBD1 (5 bases). Deletions cut 8 bases from V and 7 bases from J, with 15 bases between. Per the germline V gene, CDR1 is PRHDT and CDR2 is FYEKMQ (reference sequence). The CDR3 extends over 12 amino acids. The CDR3 sequence: CASGARVWEQYF. The CDR3 region has the DNA TGTGCCAGCGGAGCCAGGGTCTGGGAGCAGTACTTC.

This rearrangement joins TRBV7-2 to TRBJ2-1, with 11 bases matching TRBD2. The CDR3 totals 17 residues. Trimming removed 0 bases from V and 6 bases from J; junction bases left unmatched: 7. Germline V gives CDR1 SGHTA, CDR2 FQGNSA. The CDR3 loop reads CASSLAVLAGGSNEQFF. The CDR3 region has the DNA TGTGCCAGCAGCTTAGCGGTCCTAGCGGGAGGAAGCAATGAGCAGTTCTTC.

The V and J genes are TRBV6-6 and TRBJ2-5; 14 nucleotides agree with TRBD2. Looked up from germline, CDR1 is MNHNY and CDR2 is SVGAGI (reference sequence). V lost 6 bases and J lost 4; bases outside the gene matches: 4. This CDR3 contains 15 residues. In DNA, the CDR3 is TGTGCCAGCAGGACTAGCGGGGGGGCGGGAGAGACCCAGTACTTC. Translation: CASRTSGGAGETQYF.

The chain uses TRBV2 and TRBJ2-2; D not resolved. Germline V gene lookup returns CDR1 SNHLY and CDR2 FYNNEI. CDR3 size: 12 residues. V was shortened by 7 bases and J by 3 bases, with 6 bases between the two germline ends. The CDR3 coding sequence is TGTGCCAGCAAGTTCGACACCGGGGAGCTGTTTTTT. It translates to CASKFDTGELFF.

The chain employs TRBV12-3 or TRBV12-4 and TRBJ2-4; D not certain. V lost 5 bases and J 0 bases, leaving 23 bases between the germline ends. This CDR3 has 19 residues. The CDR3 sequence: CASSPTAMPLLIAKNIQYF. The CDR3 region has the DNA TGTGCCAGCAGTCCGACGGCCATGCCTCTTCTAATAGCCAAAAACATTCAGTACTTC.

This clonotype was detected a few times. The junction departs from the called germline gene at one end, perhaps through a read error. V and J are TRBV12-3 or TRBV12-4 and TRBJ1-2; 10 bases are a match to TRBD1. This CDR3 has 15 amino acids. This chain's CDR3 is CVSSLKGQGYHGYTF. CDR3 DNA: TGTGTCAGCAGTTTAAAGGGACAGGGGTATCATGGCTACACCTTC.

The chain recombines TRBV6-2 or TRBV6-3 with TRBJ2-1; D uncertain. The CDR3 totals 13 residues. The germline V gene encodes CDR1 MNHEY and CDR2 SVGEGT. V was clipped by 6 bases and J by 6 bases, with 12 bases between them. The CDR3 sequence is CASSRPVTNEQFF. The CDR3 nucleotides read TGTGCCAGCAGCCGCCCAGTGACCAATGAGCAGTTCTTC.